The subject of this entry is one T cell receptor beta chain. Generated by immunoSEQ multiplex PCR, the TCRdb table keeps only in-frame clones and is missing some. The table includes about 200,000 clones, 65% to 90% detected once. V dropped 1 base and J dropped 5 bases, with 21 bases sitting between them. The CDR3 covers 17 residues. Germline values: CDR1 SGHKS, CDR2 YYEKEE (reference sequence). These data come from a study of blood T cell repertoires in COVID-19. About the study: Sites in the United States, Italy and Spain provided acute and convalescent COVID-19 samples.

Sample: peripheral blood. J is TRBJ1-2 and V is TRBV5-5; D is possibly TRBD1 (5 bases). The origin of this receptor is a man aged 50-60 years with acute or convalescent COVID-19. The CDR3 loop is CASSLSLVTGGKYGYTF. The CDR3 bases are TGTGCCAGCAGCTTGTCTTTGGTTACGGGGGGGAAGTATGGCTACACCTTC.